The table lists the clone carrying this T cell receptor beta chain with many counts. V shed 3 bases and J shed 0 bases, with 5 bases lying between them. The CDR3 is 14 residues long. The germline V gene has CDR1 SGHTA and CDR2 FQGNSA. This specimen comes from a study of T-cell reconstitution after alpha-beta-depleted transplantation in children. Unique molecular identifiers featured in how the TCRbeta library was prepared. TCRdb reprocessed the PCR reads with MiXCR, giving one entry per CDR3 protein. This table holds fewer than 400,000 distinct CDR3 sequences, roughly 21% found once. This TCR was sampled from a human donor who donated a stem cell graft to a child with acute myeloid leukemia. This chain links TRBV7-2 with TRBJ2-2; D is undetermined. This material consisted of PBMCs from the stem cell graft donor, taken from the stem cell graft. The CDR3 is CASSLVTNTGELFF. Written as DNA, the CDR3 is TGTGCCAGCAGCTTGGTGACGAACACCGGGGAGCTGTTTTTT.